This TCR beta chain is drawn from a study of T-cell reconstitution after alpha-beta-depleted transplantation in children. Notes on the study in general: One year after transplant, T-cell counts and diversity came mostly from newly produced T cells. At day 60, the high TCRbeta diversity found in some patients originated from recipient T cells and thymic progenitors that had survived.

The table lists this clonotype with many counts. Its cognate antigen is unknown. During its preparation, the TCRbeta library received unique molecular identifiers. One entry per CDR3 protein, called by TCRdb with MiXCR from the PCR reads. Of fewer than 550,000 distinct CDR3 sequences in the sample, roughly an eighth are singletons; the top ten hold around 13%. CDR3 length equals 14 residues. Per germline, CDR1 SQVTM and CDR2 ANQGSEA. V lost 4 bases, J lost 4 bases, and 16 bases lay in between. The chain couples TRBV29-1 to TRBJ1-1; unclear D gene. Sequenced here: PBMCs, mostly from graft donor cells, sampled 180 days after TCRalphabeta/CD19-depleted stem cell transplant. The receptor was isolated from a female patient between 2 and 15 years old who had a stem cell transplant for aplastic anemia, so the T cells may come from the graft donor. The CDR3 spells CSVGTSAQSTEAFF. DNA for the CDR3: TGCAGCGTTGGTACATCAGCACAGAGCACTGAAGCTTTCTTT.